This is a list of T cell receptor beta chains from one sample in a study of cytotoxic CD8 clonotypes in ibrutinib-treated CLL. Sequencing used immunoSEQ multiplex PCR; TCRdb keeps in-frame clones, though not all of them. The data show over 200,000 clones, more than 70% seen once. The sample here was PBMCs, taken after 12 months of ibrutinib treatment. These receptors all stem from a human donor with chronic lymphocytic leukemia. Both conserved end residues are part of each CDR3. Fields, in order: V gene, clone size, J gene, D gene, CDR3 protein, CDR3 DNA. The D gene is left open where the match is weak. Size is omitted from some rows. Given values are once, few, many or a class for expanded clones.

TRBV6-4,NA,TRBJ2-7,NA,CAHEVPSSYEQYF,TGTGCCCATGAGGTCCCGAGCTCCTACGAGCAGTACTTC
TRBV7-6,few,TRBJ2-1,TRBD2,CASSPRTSVHNEQFF,TGTGCCAGCAGCCCCAGGACTAGTGTCCACAATGAGCAGTTCTTC
TRBV19,NA,TRBJ2-7,TRBD1,CASSHTTGGNTYEQYF,TGTGCCAGTAGCCACACTACAGGGGGCAATACCTACGAGCAGTACTTC
TRBV2,NA,TRBJ2-7,NA,CASRNGGLVNEQYF,TGTGCCAGCAGGAACGGGGGGCTAGTAAACGAGCAGTACTTC
TRBV7-8,NA,TRBJ2-7,NA,CASSHWASTPYEQYF,TGTGCCAGCAGCCACTGGGCATCAACACCCTACGAGCAGTACTTC
TRBV7-3,NA,TRBJ2-3,NA,CASNRYARITDTQYF,TGTGCCAGCAACAGGTACGCGCGGATCACAGATACGCAGTATTTT
TRBV27,NA,TRBJ1-1,NA,CASSLLRGTEAFF,TGTGCCAGCAGTTTATTAAGGGGGACTGAAGCTTTCTTT
TRBV9,NA,TRBJ2-7,TRBD2,CASSVPEWSSGGVSYEQYF,TGTGCCAGCAGCGTACCAGAGTGGTCTAGCGGGGGGGTCTCCTACGAGCAGTACTTC
TRBV11-2,NA,TRBJ1-5,NA,CASSSQSNQPQHF,TGTGCCAGCAGCTCTCAGAGCAATCAGCCCCAGCATTTT
TRBV2,NA,TRBJ2-5,TRBD2,CASSVGTSGQETQYF,TGTGCCAGCAGTGTAGGGACTAGCGGCCAAGAGACCCAGTACTTC